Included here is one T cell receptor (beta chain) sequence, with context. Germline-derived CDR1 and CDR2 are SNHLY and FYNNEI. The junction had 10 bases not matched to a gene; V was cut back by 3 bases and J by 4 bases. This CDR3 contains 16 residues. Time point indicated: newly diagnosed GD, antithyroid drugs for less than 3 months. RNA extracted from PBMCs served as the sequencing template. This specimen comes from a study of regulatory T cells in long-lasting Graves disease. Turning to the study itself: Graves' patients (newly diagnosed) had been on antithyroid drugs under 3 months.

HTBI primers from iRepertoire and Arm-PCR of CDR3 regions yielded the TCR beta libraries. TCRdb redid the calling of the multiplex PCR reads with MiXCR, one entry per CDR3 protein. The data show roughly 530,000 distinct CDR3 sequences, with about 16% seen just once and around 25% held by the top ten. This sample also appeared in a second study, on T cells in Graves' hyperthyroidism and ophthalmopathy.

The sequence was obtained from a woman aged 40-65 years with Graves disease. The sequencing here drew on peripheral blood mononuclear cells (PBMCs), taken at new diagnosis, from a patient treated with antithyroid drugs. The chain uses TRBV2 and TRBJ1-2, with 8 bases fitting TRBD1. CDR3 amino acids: CASSEATGQVGYGYTF. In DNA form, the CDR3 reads TGTGCCAGCAGTGAGGCCACGGGACAGGTTGGCTATGGCTACACCTTC.